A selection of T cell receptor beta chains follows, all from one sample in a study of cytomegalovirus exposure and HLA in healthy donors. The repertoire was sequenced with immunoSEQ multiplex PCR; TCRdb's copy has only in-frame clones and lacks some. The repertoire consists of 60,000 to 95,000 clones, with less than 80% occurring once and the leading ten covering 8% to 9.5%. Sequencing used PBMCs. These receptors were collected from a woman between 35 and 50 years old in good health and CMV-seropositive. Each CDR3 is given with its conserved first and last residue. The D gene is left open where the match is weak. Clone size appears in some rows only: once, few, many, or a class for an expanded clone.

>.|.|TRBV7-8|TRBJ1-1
CASSPSGGTYAEAFF
TGTGCCAGCAGCCCCAGTGGGGGCACGTACGCTGAAGCTTTCTTT
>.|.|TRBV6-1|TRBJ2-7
CASSEGSAYEQYF
TGTGCCAGCAGTGAAGGGTCAGCCTACGAGCAGTACTTC
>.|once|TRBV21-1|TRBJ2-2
CASSVGRTGELFF
TGTGCCAGCAGCGTTGGGCGCACCGGGGAGCTGTTTTTT
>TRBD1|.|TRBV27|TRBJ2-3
CASSGQGKGTQYF
TGTGCCAGCAGTGGACAGGGGAAAGGTACGCAGTATTTT
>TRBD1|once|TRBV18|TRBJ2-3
CASSPQGAEDTQYF
TGTGCCAGCTCACCCCAGGGGGCTGAAGATACGCAGTATTTT
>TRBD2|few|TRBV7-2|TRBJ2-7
CASSRLAGDVTYEQYF
TGTGCCAGCAGCCGACTAGCGGGGGACGTTACCTACGAGCAGTACTTC
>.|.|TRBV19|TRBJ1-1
CASSTLQGADTEAFF
TGTGCCAGTAGTACCCTACAGGGCGCAGACACTGAAGCTTTCTTT
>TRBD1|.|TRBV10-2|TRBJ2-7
CASTPQGDGVNEQYF
TGCGCCAGCACCCCGCAGGGGGACGGTGTAAACGAGCAGTACTTC
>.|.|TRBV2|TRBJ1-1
CASSEEGSTEAFF
TGTGCCAGCAGTGAAGAGGGGTCGACCGAAGCTTTCTTT
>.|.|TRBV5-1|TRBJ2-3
CASSFGSPSQAQYF
TGCGCCAGCAGCTTTGGTTCCCCCAGCCAGGCGCAGTATTTT
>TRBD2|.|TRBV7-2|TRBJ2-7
CASSLLAGGLYEQYF
TGTGCCAGCAGCCTCTTAGCGGGGGGGCTGTACGAGCAGTACTTC
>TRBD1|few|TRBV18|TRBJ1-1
CASSPRRSGGEDTEAFF
TGTGCCAGCTCACCGAGGAGATCAGGGGGTGAGGACACTGAAGCTTTCTTT
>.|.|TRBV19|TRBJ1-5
CASSIWQTSYQPQHF
TGTGCCAGTAGTATCTGGCAGACTAGCTATCAGCCCCAGCATTTT